The 27 T cell receptor beta chains given below trace back to one sample, sequenced in a study of blood T cells in healthy people across ages. A sample-barcoded 5' primer and a J-beta primer mix were used in a second PCR of roughly 7 to 12 cycles. TCRdb recomputed calls from the 5' RACE reads with MiXCR, one row per CDR3 protein. The data contain approximately 780,000 distinct CDR3 sequences, 20% to 30% of them singletons. A further study also used this sample, focusing on T cells of mothers and their children.

Sequencing input: blood. The origin of the receptors is a boy between 10 and 17 years old in good health.

The chain employs TRBV12-5 and TRBJ2-4, with 10 nucleotides matching TRBD2. This CDR3 comprises 21 residues. CDR1 is LGHNT, CDR2 FRNRAP, per germline. Unmatched junction bases numbered 17, after V lost 3 bases and J lost 0 bases. The CDR3 DNA sequence: TGTGCTAGTGGTTTCGTGTCGTCTCTAGCGGGAGAGATCCTAGCCAAAAACATTCAGTACTTC. Protein product: CASGFVSSLAGEILAKNIQYF. The complete variable domain, with remaining parts taken from reference TRBV12-5 and TRBJ2-4, reads DARVTQTPRHKVTEMGQEVTMRCQPILGHNTVFWYRQTMMQGLELLAYFRNRAPLDDSGMPKDRFSAEMPDATLATLKIQPSEPRDSAVYFCASGFVSSLAGEILAKNIQYFGAGTRLSVL.

The gene calls are TRBV11-2 and TRBJ1-6, with 7 bases identical to TRBD1. J lost 11 bases, V lost 5 bases, and 3 bases had no gene match. Germline V gives CDR1 SGHAT, CDR2 FQNNGV. The CDR3 runs 12 residues. In DNA form, the CDR3 reads TGTGCCAGCAGCGACAGGGCTGCACCCCTCCACTTT. Its translation is CASSDRAAPLHF.

The V gene is TRBV28, the J gene TRBJ2-5; D is undetermined. The CDR3 is 12 residues long. V was clipped by 5 bases and J by 9 bases, with 13 bases between them. Germline V gene data show CDR1 as MDHEN and CDR2 as SYDVKM. This CDR3 reads CASSPQSTSQYF. Here the CDR3 DNA reads TGTGCCAGCAGTCCCCAGTCTACTTCCCAGTACTTC.

This chain uses TRBV5-1 with TRBJ2-5; 10 bases map to TRBD2. Germline CDR1 is SGHRS and CDR2 is YFSETQ. The V segment lost 0 bases and the J segment 0 bases; nucleotides outside the gene matches: 11. The CDR3 totals 19 residues. The DNA for the CDR3 is TGCGCCAGCAGCTTGGCCGGTCTAGCGGGGGAGACGTACCAAGAGACCCAGTACTTC. This gives the protein CASSLAGLAGETYQETQYF.

The chain combines TRBV12-3 or TRBV12-4 with TRBJ1-5, with D unresolved. Trimming left V 6 bases short and J 3 bases short, with 12 bases between. CDR3 size: 14 residues. Here the CDR3 DNA reads TGTGCCAGCAGACCGACAACCTCCAATCAGCCCCAGCATTTT. Translating gives CASRPTTSNQPQHF.

The CDR3 is CSASPGGYTF. For the CDR3, the DNA is TGCAGTGCTAGTCCGGGTGGCTACACCTTC. V gene TRBV20-1 combines with J gene TRBJ1-2; D gene ambiguous. CDR1 and CDR2 from the germline V gene are DFQATT and SNEGSKA (reference sequence). The CDR3 runs 10 residues. Deletions cut 3 bases from V and 7 bases from J, with 6 bases between.

J is TRBJ2-5 and V is TRBV6-2 or TRBV6-3; D is possibly TRBD1 (6 bases). The DNA matches TRBJ2-1 better at its end, which makes the J call doubtful. Germline V gives CDR1 MNHEY, CDR2 SVGEGT. This CDR3 has 14 amino acids. The CDR3 region has the DNA TGTGCCAGCAGTTACCCCCCCAGGGGCCATGAGCAGTTCTTC. Translated: CASSYPPRGHEQFF.

This clonotype was seen a single time. The V gene is TRBV4-1, the J gene TRBJ2-1, with 8 bases fitting TRBD1. V trimming: 2 bases; J trimming: 5 bases; junction bases outside the gene matches: 2. The CDR3 runs 14 residues. Germline CDR1 is MGHRA and CDR2 is YSYEKL. The DNA for the CDR3 is TGCGCCAGCAGCCAACAGGGGGCAAACAATGAGCAGTTCTTC. It yields the protein CASSQQGANNEQFF.

The genes are TRBV28 and TRBJ2-4, with a tentative D call TRBD2 (5 bases). Trimming left V 1 base short and J 0 bases short, with 10 bases between. The CDR3 sequence is 16 residues long. The V gene's germline CDR1 is MDHEN and CDR2 SYDVKM. CDR3 loop: CASSLFSLAAKNIQYF. The DNA for the CDR3 is TGTGCCAGCAGTTTATTTTCCCTAGCAGCCAAAAACATTCAGTACTTC.

The rearrangement uses TRBV28 and TRBJ1-4; D might be TRBD1 (5 bases). The length of the CDR3 is 15 residues. Trimming left V 3 bases short and J 5 bases short, with 13 bases between. Germline assignment: CDR1 MDHEN and CDR2 SYDVKM. CDR3 coding DNA: TGTGCCAGCAGTTTCTCGGGACGCAAGAATGAAAAACTGTTTTTT. Its translation: CASSFSGRKNEKLFF. Looking up the rest from reference TRBV28 and TRBJ1-4 gives the full variable domain: DVKVTQSSRYLVKRTGEKVFLECVQDMDHENMFWYRQDPGLGLRLIYFSYDVKMKEKGDIPEGYSVSREKKERFSLILESASTNQTSMYLCASSFSGRKNEKLFFGSGTQLSVL.

A few counts support this clonotype. The chain employs TRBV20-1 and TRBJ2-1; a possible D gene is TRBD2 (6 bases). The V gene lost 8 bases and the J gene lost 7 bases, with 21 bases spanning the gap. The V gene's germline CDR1 is DFQATT and CDR2 SNEGSKA (reference sequence). This CDR3 region has 14 residues. DNA of the CDR3: TGCAGTTCACGGCTTGCGGGGCCTCTAAATGAGCAGTTCTTC. Translation: CSSRLAGPLNEQFF.

This clonotype was found a few times. Relative to the germline gene, one junction end is altered; a read error may explain this. The chain links TRBV12-3 or TRBV12-4 to TRBJ2-1; perhaps TRBD2 as D (6 bases). CDR3 size: 15 residues. CDR3 sequence reads: CASSLANTGDNEQFF. In DNA, the CDR3 is TGTGCCAGCAGCTTAGCGAACACGGGGGACAATGAGCAGTTCTTC.

The gene calls are TRBV18 and TRBJ2-2, with D tentatively TRBD1 (6 bases). The germline gives CDR1 KGHSH, CDR2 LQKENI. V was cut by 0 bases and J by 4 bases, with 9 bases left in between. The CDR3 loop spans 15 amino acids. CDR3 sequence reads: CASSPPGQTTGELFF. Written as DNA, the CDR3 is TGTGCCAGCTCACCACCCGGACAGACCACCGGGGAGCTGTTTTTT.

There are many counts of this clonotype. The chain combines TRBV5-1 with TRBJ1-2; 8 bases agree with TRBD1. The germline V gene has CDR1 SGHRS and CDR2 YFSETQ. The J segment lost 2 bases and the V segment lost 4 bases, leaving 4 bases of the junction unmatched. The CDR3 is 14 amino acids. CDR3 in amino acids: CASSPDRVNYGYTF. The CDR3, as DNA: TGCGCCAGCAGCCCGGACAGGGTCAACTATGGCTACACCTTC. Together with reference TRBV5-1 and TRBJ1-2, the CDR3 gives the full variable domain: KAGVTQTPRYLIKTRGQQVTLSCSPISGHRSVSWYQQTPGQGLQFLFEYFSETQRNKGNFPGRFSGRQFSNSRSEMNVSTLELGDSALYLCASSPDRVNYGYTFGSGTRLTVV.

This rearrangement joins TRBV28 to TRBJ1-1; the match to TRBD1 covers 10 bases. This CDR3 is built from 16 residues. CDR1 and CDR2 from the germline V gene are MDHEN and SYDVKM. V was pared by 6 bases and J by 3 bases, with 10 bases of the junction left unmatched. Written as DNA, the CDR3 is TGTGCCAGCAGCCCCGGGGGACAGGGGAGCGACACTGAAGCTTTCTTT. Translated, it gives CASSPGGQGSDTEAFF. The complete variable domain, with remaining parts taken from reference TRBV28 and TRBJ1-1, reads DVKVTQSSRYLVKRTGEKVFLECVQDMDHENMFWYRQDPGLGLRLIYFSYDVKMKEKGDIPEGYSVSREKKERFSLILESASTNQTSMYLCASSPGGQGSDTEAFFGQGTRLTVV.

V is TRBV7-3 and J is TRBJ2-5, with 11 bases identical to TRBD2. The better agreement between TRBJ2-1 and the DNA end casts doubt on the J call. Looked up from germline, CDR1 is SGHTA and CDR2 is FQGTGA. This CDR3 is built from 14 residues. CDR3 residues: CASSLLAGGSEQFF. The CDR3 DNA is TGTGCCAGCAGCTTACTAGCGGGGGGAAGTGAGCAGTTCTTC.

This clonotype has only a few counts. The chain recombines TRBV7-9 with TRBJ2-1; 11 bases fit TRBD2. The CDR3 has 16 amino acids. After removal of 4 bases from V and 4 bases from J, the junction contained 6 bases not matched to a gene. The V gene's germline CDR1 is SEHNR and CDR2 FQNEAQ (reference sequence). CDR3 coding DNA: TGTGCCAGCAGCTCCGGGACTAGCGGTTTTTACAATGAGCAGTTCTTC. Translating gives CASSSGTSGFYNEQFF.

The chain links TRBV29-1 to TRBJ2-3; 8 positions agree with TRBD1. The CDR3 is made up of 13 amino acids. Germline CDR1 reads SQVTM; CDR2 reads ANQGSEA. V dropped 8 bases and J dropped 2; count of bases not matched to a gene: 6. In DNA, the CDR3 is TGCAGCCAAAGGACAGGGTTCACAGATACGCAGTATTTT. It encodes CSQRTGFTDTQYF.

The V gene is TRBV20-1, the J gene TRBJ2-7, with D uncertain. This CDR3 spans 15 amino acids. Germline V gene lookup returns CDR1 DFQATT and CDR2 SNEGSKA (reference sequence). V was pared by 0 bases and J by 2 bases, with 14 bases between. CDR3 residues: CSARDETTNTYEQYF. The CDR3 DNA is TGCAGTGCTAGAGATGAAACAACGAACACCTACGAGCAGTACTTC.

The genes are TRBV28 and TRBJ2-1; 10 bases are a match to TRBD2. Trimming removed 4 bases from V and 4 bases from J; junction bases left unmatched: 19. Germline V gene sequence: CDR1 MDHEN, CDR2 SYDVKM. CDR3 length equals 20 residues. The CDR3 spells CASSSFSRSGGNRVYNEQFF. The CDR3 bases are TGTGCCAGCAGTTCCTTTTCTCGTAGCGGGGGGAACAGGGTATACAATGAGCAGTTCTTC.

J is TRBJ2-7 and V is TRBV13; perhaps TRBD2 as D (6 bases). Germline values: CDR1 PRHDT, CDR2 FYEKMQ (reference sequence). Trimming removed 5 bases from V and 2 bases from J, with 16 bases in between. CDR3 length: 15 residues. Here the CDR3 reads CASSLTGTGAYEQYF. CDR3 nucleotides: TGTGCCAGCAGCCTTACCGGGACGGGAGCCTACGAGCAGTACTTC. Together with reference TRBV13 and TRBJ2-7, the CDR3 gives the full variable domain: AAGVIQSPRHLIKEKRETATLKCYPIPRHDTVYWYQQGPGQDPQFLISFYEKMQSDKGSIPDRFSAQQFSDYHSELNMSSLELGDSALYFCASSLTGTGAYEQYFGPGTRLTVT.

The CDR3 sequence: CASSLLGLAGRTQYF. CDR3 DNA: TGCGCCAGCAGCTTGTTGGGACTAGCGGGGAGGACCCAGTACTTC. The V call is TRBV5-1, the J call TRBJ2-5, with TRBD2 matching 13 bases. Looked up from germline, CDR1 is SGHRS and CDR2 is YFSETQ. Losses at the gene ends were 1 base for V and 7 bases for J; bases not matched to a gene: 4. CDR3 length: 15 amino acids.

This clonotype was seen only a few times. The J gene is TRBJ2-7, the V gene TRBV28; a weak D match, TRBD1 (6 bases). Deletions cut 7 bases from V and 4 bases from J, with 14 bases between. Per the germline V gene, CDR1 is MDHEN and CDR2 is SYDVKM. CDR3 length equals 13 residues. The CDR3 DNA sequence: TGTGCCAGCAAACAGGGCGCCTTGTACGAGCAGTACTTC. Amino acid sequence: CASKQGALYEQYF.

In the case of this clonotype: Germline and junction disagree at one end, which may indicate a read error. This rearrangement joins TRBV10-3 to TRBJ1-2; tentative D call: TRBD1 (5 bases). Germline CDR1 ENHRY, CDR2 SYGVKD. The CDR3 sequence is 13 residues long. CDR3 in amino acids: CAIAGVQREPTAF. In DNA, the CDR3 is TGTGCCATCGCGGGGGTACAGAGGGAACCCACAGCTTTC.

The chain uses TRBV11-1 and TRBJ2-3; 9 nucleotides match TRBD2. Germline CDR1 and CDR2: SGHAT and FQDESV (reference sequence). This CDR3 comprises 15 residues. V dropped 2 bases and J dropped 9; count of bases not matched to a gene: 9. The CDR3 is CASSLTSAGGVTQYF. The CDR3 DNA is TGTGCCAGCAGCTTAACGTCCGCGGGAGGGGTCACGCAGTATTTT.

CDR3 protein: CASSYRNSPNTGELFF. The DNA of the CDR3 is TGTGCCAGCAGCTATAGGAATAGCCCCAACACCGGGGAGCTGTTTTTT. The chain links TRBV7-4 to TRBJ2-2; D not certain. The CDR3 runs to 16 residues. Germline V gene lookup returns CDR1 SGHVT and CDR2 SQSDAQ. V gave up 4 bases and J gave up 2 bases, with 14 bases separating them.

This clonotype was detected only a few times. A read error may account for a junction end that differs from germline. The rearrangement joins TRBV7-9 to TRBJ2-7; 9 nucleotides agree with TRBD1. The CDR3 covers 18 residues. Germline loops: CDR1 SEHNR, CDR2 FQNEAQ (reference sequence). CDR3 nucleotide sequence: TGTGCCAGCAGCTTAGCAGGCGGAGGGGGGACAGGGCCCTACGTGCAGTACTTC. This gives the protein CASSLAGGGGTGPYVQYF. Using reference TRBV7-9 and TRBJ2-7 for the parts outside the CDR3, the full variable domain is DTGVSQNPRHKITKRGQNVTFRCDPISEHNRLYWYRQTLGQGPEFLTYFQNEAQLEKSRLLSDRFSAERPKGSFSTLEIQRTEQGDSAMYLCASSLAGGGGTGPYVQYFGPGTRLTVT.